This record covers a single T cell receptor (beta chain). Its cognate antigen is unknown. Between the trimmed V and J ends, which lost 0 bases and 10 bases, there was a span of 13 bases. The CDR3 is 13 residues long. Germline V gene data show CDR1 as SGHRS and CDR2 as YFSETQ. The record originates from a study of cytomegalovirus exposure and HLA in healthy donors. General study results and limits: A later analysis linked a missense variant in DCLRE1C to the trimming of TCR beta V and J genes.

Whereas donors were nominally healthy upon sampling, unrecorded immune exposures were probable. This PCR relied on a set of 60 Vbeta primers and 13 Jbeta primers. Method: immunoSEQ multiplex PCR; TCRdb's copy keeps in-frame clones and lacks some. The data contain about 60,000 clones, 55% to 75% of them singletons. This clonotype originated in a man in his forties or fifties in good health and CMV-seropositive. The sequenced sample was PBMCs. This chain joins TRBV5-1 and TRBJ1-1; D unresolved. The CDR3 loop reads CASSLDNHRGAFF. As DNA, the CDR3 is TGCGCCAGCAGCTTGGACAACCACCGAGGAGCTTTCTTT.